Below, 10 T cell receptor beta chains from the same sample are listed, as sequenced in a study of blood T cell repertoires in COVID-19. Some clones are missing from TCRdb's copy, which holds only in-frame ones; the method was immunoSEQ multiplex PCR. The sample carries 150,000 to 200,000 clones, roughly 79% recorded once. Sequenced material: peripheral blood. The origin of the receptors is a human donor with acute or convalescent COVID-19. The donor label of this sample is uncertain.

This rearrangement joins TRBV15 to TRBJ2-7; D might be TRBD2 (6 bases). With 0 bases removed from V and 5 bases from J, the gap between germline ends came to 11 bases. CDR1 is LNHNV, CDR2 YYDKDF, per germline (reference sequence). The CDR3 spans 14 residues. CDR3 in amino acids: CATSRDGGIDEQYF. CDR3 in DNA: TGTGCCACCAGCAGAGACGGGGGAATCGACGAGCAGTACTTC.

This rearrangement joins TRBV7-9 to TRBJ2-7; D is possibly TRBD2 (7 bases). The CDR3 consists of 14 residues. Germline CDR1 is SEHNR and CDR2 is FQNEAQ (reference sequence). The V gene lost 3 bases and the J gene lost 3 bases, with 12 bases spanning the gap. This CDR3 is CASSFEGGIYEQYF. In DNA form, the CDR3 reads TGTGCCAGCAGCTTCGAGGGGGGGATCTACGAGCAGTACTTC.

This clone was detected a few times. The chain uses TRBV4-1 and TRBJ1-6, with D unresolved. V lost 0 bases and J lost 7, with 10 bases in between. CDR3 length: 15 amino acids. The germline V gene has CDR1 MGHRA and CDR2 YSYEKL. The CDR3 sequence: CASSQDEGRNSPLHF. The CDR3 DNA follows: TGCGCCAGCAGCCAAGATGAGGGAAGGAATTCACCCCTCCACTTT.

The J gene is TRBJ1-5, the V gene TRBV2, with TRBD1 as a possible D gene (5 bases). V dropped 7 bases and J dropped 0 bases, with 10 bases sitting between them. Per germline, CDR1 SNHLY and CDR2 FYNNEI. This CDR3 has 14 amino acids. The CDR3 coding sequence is TGTGCCAGCAATTATGACAGTAGCAATCAGCCCCAGCATTTT. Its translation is CASNYDSSNQPQHF. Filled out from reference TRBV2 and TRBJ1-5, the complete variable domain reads EPEVTQTPSHQVTQMGQEVILRCVPISNHLYFYWYRQILGQKVEFLVSFYNNEISEKSEIFDDQFSVERPDGSNFTLKIRSTKLEDSAMYFCASNYDSSNQPQHFGDGTRLSIL.

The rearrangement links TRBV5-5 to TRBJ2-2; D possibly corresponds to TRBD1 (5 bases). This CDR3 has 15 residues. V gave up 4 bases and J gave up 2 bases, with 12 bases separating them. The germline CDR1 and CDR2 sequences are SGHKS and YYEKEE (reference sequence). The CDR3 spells CASSPTDSNTGELFF. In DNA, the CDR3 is TGTGCCAGCAGCCCAACCGACAGTAACACCGGGGAGCTGTTTTTT.

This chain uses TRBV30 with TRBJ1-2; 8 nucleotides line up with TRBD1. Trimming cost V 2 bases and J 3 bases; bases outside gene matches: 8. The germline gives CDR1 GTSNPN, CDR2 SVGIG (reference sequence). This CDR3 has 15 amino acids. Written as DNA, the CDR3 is TGTGCCTGGAGTCCTCCGGGACAGGTCTACTATGGCTACACCTTC. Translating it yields CAWSPPGQVYYGYTF.

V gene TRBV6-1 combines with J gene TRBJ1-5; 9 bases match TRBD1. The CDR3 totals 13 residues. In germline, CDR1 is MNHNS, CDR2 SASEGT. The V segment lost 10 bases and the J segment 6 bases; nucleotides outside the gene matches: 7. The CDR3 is CATSGTGTQPQHF. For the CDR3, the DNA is TGTGCCACCTCCGGGACAGGGACTCAGCCCCAGCATTTT.

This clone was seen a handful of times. The CDR3 spells CASSHTGNYGYTF. The CDR3 DNA reads as TGTGCCAGCAGCCATACAGGGAACTATGGCTACACCTTC. The V call is TRBV7-3, the J call TRBJ1-2; a weak D match, TRBD1 (6 bases). Germline values: CDR1 SGHTA, CDR2 FQGTGA. The length of the CDR3 is 13 residues. V was trimmed by 5 bases and J by 2 bases, leaving 9 bases between them.

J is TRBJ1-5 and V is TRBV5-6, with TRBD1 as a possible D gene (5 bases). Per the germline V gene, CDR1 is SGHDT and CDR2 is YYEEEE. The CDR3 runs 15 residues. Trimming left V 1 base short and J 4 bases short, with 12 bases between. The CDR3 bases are TGTGCCAGCAGCTTGTCGGTACAGGCGAATCAGCCCCAGCATTTT. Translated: CASSLSVQANQPQHF.

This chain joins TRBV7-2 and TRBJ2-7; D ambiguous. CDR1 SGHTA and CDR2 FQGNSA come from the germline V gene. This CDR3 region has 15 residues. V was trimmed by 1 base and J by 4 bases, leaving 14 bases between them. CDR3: CASSLGRSYQYEQYF. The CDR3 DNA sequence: TGTGCCAGCAGCTTAGGGAGATCTTACCAATACGAGCAGTACTTC.